Below are 3 T cell receptor beta chains sequenced from a single sample in a study of T cells after yellow fever vaccination. TCRdb fed the 5' RACE reads into MiXCR, producing one record per CDR3 protein. The sample records more than 250,000 distinct CDR3 sequences, 6.5% to 8.5% being singletons. Sequenced material: PBMCs, taken about 41 days after the first yellow fever vaccination. All receptors come from a man between 18 and 35 years old who received the YFV17D yellow fever vaccine.

The sample holds many counts of this clonotype. This chain's CDR3 is CASSSTGGNTQYF. In DNA form, the CDR3 reads TGTGCCAGCAGCTCAACGGGGGGAAATACGCAGTATTTT. This sequence joins TRBV7-3 and TRBJ2-3; 7 nucleotides agree with TRBD2. This CDR3 has 13 amino acids. Trimming took 4 bases from V and 7 from J; bases not matched to a gene: 5. CDR1 and CDR2 (germline): SGHTA, FQGTGA. The full variable domain, its missing parts supplied by reference TRBV7-3 and TRBJ2-3, is GAGVSQTPSNKVTEKGKYVELRCDPISGHTALYWYRQSLGQGPEFLIYFQGTGAADDSGLPNDRFFAVRPEGSVSTLKIQRTERGDSAVYLCASSSTGGNTQYFGPGTRLTVL.

This chain uses TRBV7-3 with TRBJ2-3; a possible D gene is TRBD2 (5 bases). The V gene lost 3 bases and the J gene lost 4 bases, with 11 bases spanning the gap. Germline loops: CDR1 SGHTA, CDR2 FQGTGA. The CDR3 totals 14 residues. CDR3 loop: CASSFLLVSDTQYF. CDR3 DNA: TGTGCCAGCAGCTTTTTACTAGTCTCAGATACGCAGTATTTT.

In its sample, this clonotype was seen a few times. V usage is TRBV11-2 and J usage is TRBJ2-3, with 9 bases fitting TRBD2. This CDR3 has 21 residues. V shed 0 bases, J shed 1 base, and the junction held 17 bases outside the gene matches. Germline CDR1 SGHAT, CDR2 FQNNGV. CDR3 protein: CASSLDLRGYLAGYGTDTQYF. The CDR3 DNA sequence: TGTGCCAGCAGCTTAGATTTGAGGGGTTACCTAGCGGGGTACGGCACAGATACGCAGTATTTT. Filled out from reference TRBV11-2 and TRBJ2-3, the complete variable domain reads EAGVAQSPRYKIIEKRQSVAFWCNPISGHATLYWYQQILGQGPKLLIQFQNNGVVDDSQLPKDRFSAERLKGVDSTLKIQPAKLEDSAVYLCASSLDLRGYLAGYGTDTQYFGPGTRLTVL.